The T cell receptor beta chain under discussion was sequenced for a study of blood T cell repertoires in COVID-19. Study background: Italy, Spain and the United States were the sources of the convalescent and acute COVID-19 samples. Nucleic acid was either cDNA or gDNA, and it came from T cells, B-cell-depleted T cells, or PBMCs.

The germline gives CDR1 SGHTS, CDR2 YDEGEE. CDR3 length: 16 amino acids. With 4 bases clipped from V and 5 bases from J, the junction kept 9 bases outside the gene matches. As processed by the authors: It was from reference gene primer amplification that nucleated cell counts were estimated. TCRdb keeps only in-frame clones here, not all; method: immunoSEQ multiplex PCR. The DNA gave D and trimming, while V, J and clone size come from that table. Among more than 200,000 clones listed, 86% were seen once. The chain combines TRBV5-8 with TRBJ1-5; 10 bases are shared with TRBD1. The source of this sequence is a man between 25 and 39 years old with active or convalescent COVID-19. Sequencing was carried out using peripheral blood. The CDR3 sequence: CASSQKPGTGDQPQHF. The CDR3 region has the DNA TGTGCCAGCAGCCAAAAGCCAGGGACAGGGGATCAGCCCCAGCATTTT. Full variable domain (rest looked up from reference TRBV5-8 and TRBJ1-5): EAGVTQSPTHLIKTRGQQATLRCSPISGHTSVYWYQQALGLGLQFLLWYDEGEERNRGNFPPRFSGRQFPNYSSELNVNALELEDSALYLCASSQKPGTGDQPQHFGDGTRLSIL.